A selection of T cell receptor beta chains follows, all from one sample in a study of graft-versus-host responses after intestinal transplantation. Sequenced by immunoSEQ multiplex PCR; TCRdb stores in-frame clones only, minus some. This sample has over 15,000 clones, with over 75% found just once. This specimen consisted of PBMCs, obtained 14 days after transplant. The receptors stem from a human patient who received an intestinal transplant, so some T cells may come from the graft donor. Both conserved end residues are part of each CDR3. D genes are given only for firm matches. Some rows mark clone size as missing; the rest say once, few, many or name a class of expanded clone.

clone_size j_call d_call v_call cdr3_aa cdr3_nt
- TRBJ2-2 TRBD2 TRBV10-3 CAISDPSGRNTGELFF TGTGCCATCAGTGACCCTAGCGGGAGGAACACCGGGGAGCTGTTTTTT
- TRBJ1-1 TRBD1 TRBV6-4 CASSDSTGITEAFF TGTGCCAGCAGTGACTCGACAGGGATAACTGAAGCTTTCTTT
- TRBJ2-5 TRBD2 TRBV10-1 CASSPLADKGETQYF TGCGCCAGCAGCCCACTAGCGGACAAAGGGGAGACCCAGTACTTC
- TRBJ2-2 - TRBV27 CASSQVAGELFF TGTGCCAGCAGCCAAGTGGCCGGGGAGCTGTTTTTT
- TRBJ1-2 - TRBV9 CASSVDTNYGYTF TGTGCCAGCAGCGTAGACACTAACTATGGCTACACCTTC
- TRBJ2-7 TRBD2 TRBV6-1 CASSDAETHGGGPPYEQYF TGTGCCAGCAGTGACGCGGAGACCCACGGGGGGGGCCCTCCCTACGAGCAGTACTTC
once TRBJ2-7 - TRBV13 CASSLGSEQYF TGTGCCAGCAGCTTAGGGAGTGAGCAGTACTTC
- TRBJ2-7 - TRBV28 CASSPAEHRLSYEQYF TGTGCCAGCAGTCCGGCCGAACACCGACTCTCCTACGAGCAGTACTTC
- TRBJ1-2 - TRBV5-6 CASSLADAEVNYGYTF TGTGCCAGCAGCTTGGCCGATGCGGAAGTAAACTATGGCTACACCTTC
- TRBJ1-6 - TRBV6-4 CASDRLSSYNSPLHF TGTGCCAGCGACAGGTTAAGCTCCTATAATTCACCCCTCCACTTT
- TRBJ2-7 TRBD1 TRBV6-1 CASSQPDRGQYEQYF TGTGCCAGCAGCCAACCGGACAGGGGGCAATACGAGCAGTACTTC
once TRBJ1-1 - TRBV2 CASSPPLINSEAFF TGTGCCAGCAGTCCCCCTCTAATAAACAGTGAAGCTTTCTTT
- TRBJ2-3 - TRBV4-1 CASSPTRFTDTQYF TGCGCCAGCAGCCCTACCCGTTTCACAGATACGCAGTATTTT
- TRBJ1-1 - TRBV27 CASSRSVGGTEAFF TGTGCCAGCAGCCGCTCCGTGGGGGGGACTGAAGCTTTCTTT
- TRBJ2-5 - TRBV21-1 CACRHYQETQYF TGTGCCTGTCGACACTACCAAGAGACCCAGTACTTC
- TRBJ1-5 TRBD1 TRBV27 CASSPQGAINQPQHF TGTGCCAGCAGCCCTCAGGGGGCAATTAATCAGCCCCAGCATTTT
- TRBJ2-2 TRBD2 TRBV29-1 CSVLRGGLETGELFF TGCAGCGTGCTACGGGGGGGCCTCGAAACCGGGGAGCTGTTTTTT
- TRBJ2-2 - TRBV5-1 CASSRGQKNTGELFF TGCGCCAGCAGCCGCGGACAGAAGAACACCGGGGAGCTGTTTTTT
- TRBJ2-5 - TRBV6-5 CASSSSWGFETQYF TGTGCCAGCAGTTCCTCGTGGGGGTTCGAGACCCAGTACTTC
once TRBJ2-1 TRBD2 TRBV6-5 CASSYNTGTNNEQFF TGTGCCAGCAGTTACAATACCGGGACTAACAATGAGCAGTTCTTC
- TRBJ2-3 TRBD2 TRBV6-5 CASSVREGGTDTQYF TGTGCCAGCAGTGTCCGGGAGGGGGGCACAGATACGCAGTATTTT
- TRBJ2-5 - TRBV9 CASSVARIAETQYF TGTGCCAGCAGCGTAGCTCGGATAGCAGAGACCCAGTACTTC
- TRBJ2-7 TRBD1 TRBV28 CASKLDRGREQYF TGTGCCAGCAAGCTAGACAGGGGGCGCGAGCAGTACTTC
- TRBJ2-1 TRBD1 TRBV2 CASGPGQGYNEQFF TGTGCCAGCGGGCCGGGACAGGGGTACAATGAGCAGTTCTTC
- TRBJ2-5 - TRBV6-5 CASSYPGETQYF TGTGCCAGCAGTTACCCAGGGGAGACCCAGTACTTC
- TRBJ2-7 TRBD2 TRBV5-4 CASSLSGGTSYEQYF TGTGCCAGCAGCTTGTCGGGAGGGACCTCCTACGAGCAGTACTTC
once TRBJ2-1 - TRBV6-1 CASSEEGLQFYNEQFF TGTGCCAGCAGTGAAGAGGGTCTTCAGTTCTACAATGAGCAGTTCTTC
- TRBJ2-1 - TRBV5-1 CASSYDYPNNEQFF TGCGCCAGCAGTTATGACTACCCTAACAATGAGCAGTTCTTC
- TRBJ1-5 - TRBV11-2 CASSLDGGGQPQHF TGTGCCAGCAGCTTAGATGGGGGGGGGCAGCCCCAGCATTTT
- TRBJ2-3 TRBD1 TRBV6-5 CASSSTGTGGADTQYF TGTGCCAGCAGTTCGACCGGGACAGGGGGCGCAGATACGCAGTATTTT
- TRBJ2-7 TRBD1 TRBV5-6 CASSMGTGWPYEQYF TGTGCCAGCAGCATGGGGACAGGTTGGCCCTACGAGCAGTACTTC
- TRBJ1-6 - TRBV11-2 CASSPASQFYNSPLHF TGTGCCAGCAGCCCAGCGAGCCAGTTCTATAATTCACCCCTCCACTTT
- TRBJ2-2 - TRBV7-9 CASRPDGNTGELFF TGTGCCAGCAGACCGGACGGGAACACCGGGGAGCTGTTTTTT
- TRBJ2-7 - TRBV10-2 CASSEGGEQYF TGCGCCAGCAGTGAGGGGGGCGAGCAGTACTTC
- TRBJ2-1 - TRBV4-1 CASSQDGAGYNEQFF TGCGCCAGCAGCCAAGACGGAGCGGGTTACAATGAGCAGTTCTTC
- TRBJ2-2 - TRBV5-6 CASSLTSDNTGELFF TGTGCCAGCAGCTTGACCAGCGATAACACCGGGGAGCTGTTTTTT
- TRBJ1-2 TRBD1 TRBV6-5 CASSYSTGGYGYTF TGTGCCAGCAGTTACTCGACAGGGGGCTATGGCTACACCTTC
- TRBJ1-1 - TRBV13 CATLQEGINTEAFF TGTGCCACCCTCCAGGAGGGCATAAACACTGAAGCTTTCTTT
few TRBJ2-7 TRBD1 TRBV2 CASRTGTGSYEQYF TGTGCCAGCAGGACAGGGACAGGATCCTACGAGCAGTACTTC
- TRBJ2-7 TRBD1 TRBV7-8 CASSLRQGEDEQYF TGTGCCAGCAGCCTAAGACAGGGAGAAGACGAGCAGTACTTC
once TRBJ2-2 - TRBV6-5 CASSYSRTANTGELFF TGTGCCAGCAGTTACAGCCGAACGGCGAACACCGGGGAGCTGTTTTTT
- TRBJ1-1 - TRBV4-2 CASSQERLEAGVNTEAFF TGTGCCAGCAGCCAAGAGCGGCTAGAGGCGGGTGTGAACACTGAAGCTTTCTTT
- TRBJ1-2 - TRBV19 CASSSGAVYGYTF TGTGCCAGTAGTTCGGGGGCAGTCTATGGCTACACCTTC
few TRBJ2-7 TRBD2 TRBV27 CASIMKAGGSYEQYF TGTGCCAGCATCATGAAAGCGGGAGGGTCCTACGAGCAGTACTTC
- TRBJ2-1 - TRBV27 CASTDGGSEQFF TGTGCCAGCACCGATGGGGGGAGTGAGCAGTTCTTC